The source of this TCR delta chain is a study of gamma-delta chains in newborns, infants, children. TCRdb fed the reads to CATT. The sample contains some 4,800 delta-chain clones, under 50% of which appear only once. In germline, CDR1 is TVYSNPD, CDR2 GDNSRS (reference sequence). This CDR3 has 14 residues. In this sample, this clone turned up a few times. Mismatch with germline at one junction end may stem from a read error. The TCR sequence derives from a child who received the measles vaccine. The rearrangement links TRDV3 to TRDJ1; TRDD3 is a possible D gene (6 bases). Sequencing was performed on blood. The CDR3 nucleotides read TGCGCCTTTTATTACGTGGGGGGTCCCGATAAACTCATCTTT. Its protein product is CAFYYVGGPDKLIF.